The clone carrying this TCR beta chain was detected once. The data belong to a study of blood T cell repertoires in COVID-19. Looking at the study overall: PBMCs, B-cell-depleted T cells, or T cells were the source of the cDNA or gDNA that made up the material.

Participants, 18 to 89 years old, spanned about 26 US areas. Researchers sorted participants into cohorts using their self-reported clinical history. Two consecutive negative NP/OP PCR tests, clearance, or resolved symptoms defined Cohort 3 recovery. CDR3 length: 15 residues. V was shortened by 3 bases and J by 0 bases, with 9 bases between the two germline ends. Germline CDR1 LNHNV, CDR2 YYDKDF (reference sequence). Profiling relied on immunoSEQ multiplex PCR, and the TCRdb table lists in-frame clones only, not all of them. This table holds fewer than 200,000 clones, under 90% found once. V usage is TRBV15 and J usage is TRBJ1-5, with D hard to call. Sequenced sample: PBMCs or T cells enriched from blood (not recorded which). The clonotype was recovered from a man between 45 and 60 years old who had recovered from COVID-19. CDR3 sequence (DNA): TGTGCCACCAGCAGCGGGGTCCATAGCAATCAGCCCCAGCATTTT. Amino acids: CATSSGVHSNQPQHF.